The rows below give T cell receptor beta chains drawn from one sample of a study of monozygotic twins with cystic fibrosis. The method was immunoSEQ multiplex PCR; TCRdb's version includes in-frame clones alone and lacks a portion of them. This sample has about 14,000 clones, with about 98% found just once. Input material: blood. The receptors stem from a girl aged 2 to 9 with cystic fibrosis. Both conserved end residues are part of each CDR3. The D gene is left open where the match is weak. Only some rows state a clone size, as once, few, many or a class for expanded clones.

len,abundance,d_gene,v_gene,j_gene,CDR3aa,CDR3nt
16,NA,NA,TRBV10-3,TRBJ1-3,CAINNPTEGYGNTIYF,TGTGCCATCAATAATCCGACAGAAGGTTATGGAAACACCATATATTTT
12,once,NA,TRBV7-6,TRBJ2-5,CASSFDQETQYF,TGTGCCAGCAGCTTTGATCAAGAGACCCAGTACTTC
15,NA,TRBD2,TRBV7-2,TRBJ2-1,CASSLTAGARNEQFF,TGTGCCAGCAGCTTAACCGCGGGAGCGAGAAATGAGCAGTTCTTC
16,NA,TRBD2,TRBV5-4,TRBJ2-3,CASSFRLAGDTDTQYF,TGTGCCAGCAGCTTCCGACTAGCGGGAGACACAGATACGCAGTATTTT
13,NA,NA,TRBV6-4,TRBJ2-6,CASHPWRANVLTF,TGTGCCAGTCACCCGTGGAGGGCCAACGTCCTGACTTTC
14,NA,NA,TRBV2,TRBJ1-2,CASSEGQGTDGYTF,TGTGCCAGCAGTGAAGGGCAGGGAACAGATGGCTACACCTTC
14,NA,NA,TRBV29-1,TRBJ2-2,CSVEGYGNTGELFF,TGCAGCGTTGAAGGGTACGGGAACACCGGGGAGCTGTTTTTT
13,NA,NA,TRBV4-3,TRBJ2-1,CASSQDRMGEQFF,TGCGCCAGCAGCCAAGATCGCATGGGTGAGCAGTTCTTC
15,NA,NA,TRBV5-1,TRBJ1-3,CASSLGAAVGNTIYF,TGCGCCAGCAGCTTGGGGGCAGCAGTCGGAAACACCATATATTTT
21,NA,NA,TRBV7-8,TRBJ2-7,CASSFLGEQGSRTSRTYEQYF,TGTGCCAGCAGCTTTTTAGGGGAACAGGGGTCAAGGACTAGCAGAACATACGAGCAGTACTTC
13,NA,TRBD2,TRBV29-1,TRBJ2-4,CSVGVAGPNIQYF,TGCAGCGTTGGGGTAGCGGGCCCAAACATTCAGTACTTC
15,NA,TRBD2,TRBV5-8,TRBJ2-1,CASSSGTSGRGEQFF,TGTGCCAGCAGCTCCGGGACTAGCGGGAGGGGAGAGCAGTTCTTC
15,NA,TRBD1,TRBV6-5,TRBJ2-2,CASSYGDREAGELFF,TGTGCCAGCAGTTACGGGGACAGGGAAGCCGGGGAGCTGTTTTTT
15,NA,NA,TRBV7-2,TRBJ2-7,CASSLAGDLSYEQYF,TGTGCCAGCAGCTTAGCTGGTGACCTCTCCTACGAGCAGTACTTC
17,NA,NA,TRBV25-1,TRBJ1-5,CASSAASQGKGNQPQHF,TGTGCCAGCAGTGCAGCCTCCCAGGGTAAGGGCAATCAGCCCCAGCATTTT
14,NA,TRBD1,TRBV9,TRBJ1-1,CASSRTGMNTEAFF,TGTGCCAGCAGCAGGACAGGGATGAACACTGAAGCTTTCTTT
16,NA,TRBD2,TRBV5-4,TRBJ2-1,CASSYESGRGYNEQFF,TGTGCCAGCAGCTACGAGAGCGGGAGGGGCTACAATGAGCAGTTCTTC
14,NA,TRBD1,TRBV7-2,TRBJ2-2,CASSVQGASGELFF,TGTGCCAGCAGCGTACAGGGGGCGTCCGGGGAGCTGTTTTTT